In its sample, the clone carrying this T cell receptor (beta chain) was seen once. The sample belongs to a study of cytomegalovirus exposure and HLA in healthy donors. Germline trimming cut 5 bases from V and 4 bases from J; bases unmatched to any gene: 3. This CDR3 region has 14 residues. CDR1 is SGHNT, CDR2 YENEEA, per germline. Primers included in the PCR were 60 Vbeta and 13 Jbeta primers. TCRdb's table, derived via immunoSEQ multiplex PCR, lists solely in-frame clones and lacks some. The data contain fewer than 110,000 clones, roughly 70% of them seen just once; the ten biggest clones take up about 14%.

The sequence was collected from a woman aged 40 to 50 in good health and CMV-seropositive. Sequencing was carried out using PBMCs. The gene calls are TRBV11-3 and TRBJ1-3, with TRBD1 identical over 9 bases. The CDR3 here is CASSKGTGGNTIYF. As DNA, the CDR3 is TGTGCCAGCAGCAAGGGGACAGGGGGAAACACCATATATTTT.